These T cell receptor beta chains were read from a single sample in a study of cytomegalovirus exposure and HLA in healthy donors. Method: immunoSEQ multiplex PCR; TCRdb's copy keeps in-frame clones and lacks some. Counted here are under 200,000 clones, roughly 78% occurring once; the ten biggest clones make up 0.65% to 0.75%. The sample was PBMCs. The origin of the receptors is a woman aged 40 to 50 in good health and CMV-seronegative. The CDR3 runs from the conserved cysteine through the conserved F or W. Fields, in order: V gene, J gene, D gene, clone size, CDR3 DNA, CDR3 protein. A D gene is named only where the DNA matches it firmly. Only part of the rows carry a size: once, few, many, or a class if the clone is expanded.

v_gene: TRBV11-2; j_gene: TRBJ2-7; d_gene: TRBD2; abundance: NA; CDR3nt: TGTGCCAGCACCCGACTAGCGGGAGTCCACGAGCAGTACTTC; CDR3aa: CASTRLAGVHEQYF
v_gene: TRBV5-1; j_gene: TRBJ1-2; d_gene: TRBD1; abundance: NA; CDR3nt: TGCGCCAGCAGCCCCGTGGAGGGGGCGCGTCCTAACTATGGCTACACCTTC; CDR3aa: CASSPVEGARPNYGYTF
v_gene: TRBV29-1; j_gene: TRBJ2-1; d_gene: TRBD1; abundance: NA; CDR3nt: TGCAGCGTTCAACGAGGACAGGGGGCGAATGAGCAGTTCTTC; CDR3aa: CSVQRGQGANEQFF
v_gene: TRBV15; j_gene: TRBJ2-1; d_gene: NA; abundance: NA; CDR3nt: TGTGCCACCAGTCCGAAAGGGGGGGACTACAGGGAGCAGTTCTTC; CDR3aa: CATSPKGGDYREQFF
v_gene: TRBV7-9; j_gene: TRBJ2-2; d_gene: NA; abundance: NA; CDR3nt: TGTGCCAGCAGCTTACCCCGCGAGAACACCGGGGAGCTGTTTTTT; CDR3aa: CASSLPRENTGELFF
v_gene: TRBV6-5; j_gene: TRBJ1-1; d_gene: TRBD1; abundance: NA; CDR3nt: TGTGCCAGCAGTTTTGGACAGGGGCTAACAGCTTTCTTT; CDR3aa: CASSFGQGLTAFF
v_gene: TRBV28; j_gene: TRBJ2-5; d_gene: NA; abundance: once; CDR3nt: TGTGCCAGCAGCTACCTTACGGGGTTCCAAGAGACCCAGTACTTC; CDR3aa: CASSYLTGFQETQYF
v_gene: TRBV15; j_gene: TRBJ1-1; d_gene: NA; abundance: NA; CDR3nt: TGTGCCACCAGCTCCCGGACGGGGGTTTCAACTGAAGCTTTCTTT; CDR3aa: CATSSRTGVSTEAFF
v_gene: TRBV5-6; j_gene: TRBJ2-1; d_gene: NA; abundance: NA; CDR3nt: TGTGCCAGCAGCTTCAGGGGCGATGAGCAGTTCTTC; CDR3aa: CASSFRGDEQFF
v_gene: TRBV10-3; j_gene: TRBJ2-7; d_gene: TRBD2; abundance: NA; CDR3nt: TGTGCCATCAGTGACGGAGCGGGGGGGCCAAAGCAGTACTTC; CDR3aa: CAISDGAGGPKQYF
v_gene: TRBV25-1; j_gene: TRBJ2-1; d_gene: NA; abundance: NA; CDR3nt: TGTGCCAGCAGTGAATATTACAGGGTCCCTCCCTACAATGAGCAGTTCTTC; CDR3aa: CASSEYYRVPPYNEQFF
v_gene: TRBV7-9; j_gene: TRBJ1-6; d_gene: NA; abundance: few; CDR3nt: TGTGCCAGCAGCTCCGGGACAAAAAATTCACCCCTCCACTTT; CDR3aa: CASSSGTKNSPLHF
v_gene: TRBV5-4; j_gene: TRBJ2-5; d_gene: TRBD2; abundance: NA; CDR3nt: TGTGCCAGCAGCCCCACGACTAGCCCGGCGCAGGAGACCCAGTACTTC; CDR3aa: CASSPTTSPAQETQYF
v_gene: TRBV6-6; j_gene: TRBJ1-5; d_gene: NA; abundance: few; CDR3nt: TGTGCCAGCAGACCTTACATACAGGGTTCCAATCAGCCCCAGCATTTT; CDR3aa: CASRPYIQGSNQPQHF
v_gene: TRBV19; j_gene: TRBJ2-7; d_gene: TRBD1; abundance: NA; CDR3nt: TGTGCCAGTAGTACCACCGGGACAGGGTCCTACGAGCAGTACTTC; CDR3aa: CASSTTGTGSYEQYF
v_gene: TRBV2; j_gene: TRBJ1-5; d_gene: TRBD1; abundance: NA; CDR3nt: TGTGCCAGCAGTCCGGACAGGGGATACAATCAGCCCCAGCATTTT; CDR3aa: CASSPDRGYNQPQHF
v_gene: TRBV5-1; j_gene: TRBJ1-1; d_gene: NA; abundance: NA; CDR3nt: TGCGCCAGCAGCACGGACACCAACCTGAACACTGAAGCTTTCTTT; CDR3aa: CASSTDTNLNTEAFF
v_gene: TRBV29-1; j_gene: TRBJ2-7; d_gene: NA; abundance: NA; CDR3nt: TGCAGCGTTGAAGTAAGTCAGGGCTACGAGCAGTACTTC; CDR3aa: CSVEVSQGYEQYF
v_gene: TRBV29-1; j_gene: TRBJ1-5; d_gene: NA; abundance: NA; CDR3nt: TGCAGCGTGAGGGTTCGGGGGGGCGAGGGCAATCAGCCCCAGCATTTT; CDR3aa: CSVRVRGGEGNQPQHF
v_gene: TRBV15; j_gene: TRBJ2-5; d_gene: NA; abundance: once; CDR3nt: TGTGCCACCAGCAGATCGGGGCGGGGGCCACAAGAGACCCAGTACTTC; CDR3aa: CATSRSGRGPQETQYF
v_gene: TRBV7-8; j_gene: TRBJ1-1; d_gene: NA; abundance: NA; CDR3nt: TGTGCCAGCAGCTCCCTAATGTCCAGGCTCACTGAAGCTTTCTTT; CDR3aa: CASSSLMSRLTEAFF
v_gene: TRBV30; j_gene: TRBJ1-1; d_gene: TRBD1; abundance: NA; CDR3nt: TGTGCCTGGAGGGGGACAGGCTACACTGAAGCTTTCTTT; CDR3aa: CAWRGTGYTEAFF
v_gene: TRBV4-2; j_gene: TRBJ1-2; d_gene: NA; abundance: NA; CDR3nt: TGTGCCAGCAGCCAAGATAATGCAGGATTGTATGGCTACACCTTC; CDR3aa: CASSQDNAGLYGYTF
v_gene: TRBV9; j_gene: TRBJ1-1; d_gene: NA; abundance: once; CDR3nt: TGTGCCAGCAGCGTAGCGTTAAGGGAGGAAGCTTTCTTT; CDR3aa: CASSVALREEAFF
v_gene: TRBV14; j_gene: TRBJ2-7; d_gene: NA; abundance: NA; CDR3nt: TGTGCCAGCAGCCTACTGGACTCGTTGTACGAGCAGTACTTC; CDR3aa: CASSLLDSLYEQYF
v_gene: TRBV12-5; j_gene: TRBJ2-1; d_gene: TRBD2; abundance: few; CDR3nt: TGTGCTAGTGGAGCGGGGGAAGACAATGAGCAGTTCTTC; CDR3aa: CASGAGEDNEQFF
v_gene: TRBV5-1; j_gene: TRBJ1-6; d_gene: NA; abundance: few; CDR3nt: TGCGCCAGCAACAGGGATAATTCACCCCTCCACTTT; CDR3aa: CASNRDNSPLHF
v_gene: TRBV11-2; j_gene: TRBJ2-7; d_gene: NA; abundance: NA; CDR3nt: TGTGCCAGCAGCTTAGGATCTTGGCGGGATAGGTCTTACGAGCAGTACTTC; CDR3aa: CASSLGSWRDRSYEQYF
v_gene: TRBV7-9; j_gene: TRBJ2-5; d_gene: TRBD2; abundance: NA; CDR3nt: TGTGCCAGCAGACCTCCGGGCCTAGCGGGAGAGGAGCAGTACTTC; CDR3aa: CASRPPGLAGEEQYF
v_gene: TRBV5-1; j_gene: TRBJ2-1; d_gene: TRBD1; abundance: few; CDR3nt: TGCGCCAGCAGCTTGGCACAGGGGAAGGTAATAGCGCAGTTCTTC; CDR3aa: CASSLAQGKVIAQFF
v_gene: TRBV6-5; j_gene: TRBJ2-3; d_gene: NA; abundance: NA; CDR3nt: TGTGCCAGCAGTTACGGGTCAACAGGGTTTGCAGATACGCAGTATTTT; CDR3aa: CASSYGSTGFADTQYF
v_gene: TRBV30; j_gene: TRBJ1-1; d_gene: NA; abundance: NA; CDR3nt: TGTGCCTGGAGTGTACGGGTCACTGAAGCTTTCTTT; CDR3aa: CAWSVRVTEAFF
v_gene: TRBV5-8; j_gene: TRBJ1-4; d_gene: TRBD1; abundance: NA; CDR3nt: TGTGCCAGCACCCCACAGGGGCGGCCCCAGGAAAAACTGTTTTTT; CDR3aa: CASTPQGRPQEKLFF